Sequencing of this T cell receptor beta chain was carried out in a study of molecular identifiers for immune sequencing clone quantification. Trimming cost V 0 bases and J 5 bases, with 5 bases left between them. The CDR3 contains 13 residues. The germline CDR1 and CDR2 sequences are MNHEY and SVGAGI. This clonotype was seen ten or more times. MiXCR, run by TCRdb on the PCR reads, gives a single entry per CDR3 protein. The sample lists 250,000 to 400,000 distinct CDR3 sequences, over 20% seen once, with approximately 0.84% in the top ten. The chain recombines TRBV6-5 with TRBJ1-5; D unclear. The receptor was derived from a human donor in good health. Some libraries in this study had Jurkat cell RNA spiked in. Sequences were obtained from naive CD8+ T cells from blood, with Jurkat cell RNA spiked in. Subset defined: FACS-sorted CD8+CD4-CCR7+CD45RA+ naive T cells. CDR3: CASSYSIYQPQHF. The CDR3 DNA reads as TGTGCCAGCAGTTACTCGATTTATCAGCCCCAGCATTTT.